The rows below give T cell receptor beta chains drawn from one sample of a study of PD-L1 blockade in urothelial cancer. Measured with immunoSEQ multiplex PCR; TCRdb has only the in-frame clones, and not every one. The sample lists approximately 100,000 clones; 70% to 90% were seen once. Here the sequenced sample was PBMCs, taken around atezolizumab (anti-PD-L1) treatment. Source of these receptors: an elderly woman with urothelial cancer. Each CDR3 is given with its conserved first and last residue. Each record gives: J gene, clone size, V gene, D gene, CDR3 DNA, CDR3 protein. The D gene is left open where the match is weak. Some rows have no size entry. The others give once, few or many, or a class for an expanded clone.

TRBJ1-5 - TRBV28 TRBD1 TGTGCCAGCAGTGAAACAACAGGGGGGATCAATCAGCCCCAGCATTTT CASSETTGGINQPQHF
TRBJ2-5 once TRBV28 TRBD2 TGTGCCAGCAGTTTGGGGGGCGGGAGGGTCGAGACCCAGTACTTC CASSLGGGRVETQYF
TRBJ2-2 - TRBV4-1 - TGCGCCAGCAGCCAAGCGGGAGCGGGCACCGGGGAGCTGTTTTTT CASSQAGAGTGELFF
TRBJ2-1 - TRBV7-3 TRBD2 TGTGCCAGCAGCAAACCGGGGGAGGGAATCTACAATGAGCAGTTCTTC CASSKPGEGIYNEQFF
TRBJ1-4 - TRBV6-1 - TGTGCCAGCAGATCCCGGGACAACACTGAAAAACTGTTTTTT CASRSRDNTEKLFF
TRBJ2-7 - TRBV15 - TGTGCCACCAGCCCCTTGGGAGGGAGGGGGTCCTACGAGCAGTACTTC CATSPLGGRGSYEQYF
TRBJ2-1 - TRBV5-4 TRBD2 TGTGCCAGCAGCCTAGCGGGAGGGTATGAGCAGTTCTTC CASSLAGGYEQFF
TRBJ1-2 few TRBV7-2 - TGTGCCAGCAGCCCCCGCCTTGGACAGAACTATGGCTACACCTTC CASSPRLGQNYGYTF
TRBJ2-7 - TRBV5-1 - TGCGCCAGCAGCGTGGGACCTCGGGTCGGCGAGCAGTACTTC CASSVGPRVGEQYF
TRBJ1-3 few TRBV30 - TGTGCCTGGAGCCTGACTGTAGCTGGAAACACCATATATTTT CAWSLTVAGNTIYF
TRBJ2-2 - TRBV28 TRBD2 TGTGCCAGCAGGACTAGCGGTAACACCGGGGAGCTGTTTTTT CASRTSGNTGELFF